This T cell receptor beta chain was retrieved from a study of identical twins. Regarding the study as a whole: Out-of-frame beta sequences exhibited a weaker degree of excess twin sharing. Alpha sequences that were out-of-frame and twin-shared showed an excess of low generation probability. Conclusions relied on cross-sectional statistical analysis, not following the same donors.

TCRdb called the 5' RACE reads again in MiXCR, with one record for every CDR3 protein. The sample has about 890,000 distinct CDR3 sequences; approximately 13% are singletons. This clonotype was observed at least ten times. Antigen specificity is unknown. Between the trimmed V and J ends, which lost 0 bases and 2 bases, there was a span of 7 bases. This CDR3 has 14 residues. Germline CDR1 is SGHRS and CDR2 is YFSETQ. In addition, the sample was reused for a study of yellow fever vaccine responses in identical twins.

Sequencing was done on a sample of PBMCs. The rearrangement joins TRBV5-1 to TRBJ2-3; D uncertain. This clonotype originated in a woman between 18 and 30 years old in good health. The CDR3 reads CASSLVIATDTQYF. Here the CDR3 DNA reads TGCGCCAGCAGCTTGGTGATAGCCACAGATACGCAGTATTTT.